This record looks at one T cell receptor (beta chain) sequence and its context. The sample belongs to a study of cytomegalovirus exposure and HLA in healthy donors. The PCR employed 60 Vbeta primers together with 13 Jbeta primers. Repertoires were generated with immunoSEQ multiplex PCR, while TCRdb's copy carries only in-frame clones and drops some. Here the sample spans about 150,000 clones, 70% to 90% being singletons. V was shortened by 4 bases and J by 5 bases, with 21 bases between the two germline ends. Germline CDR1 LGHNA, CDR2 YSLEER. The CDR3 has 17 residues. V and J are TRBV4-3 and TRBJ2-1, with D perhaps matching TRBD2 (6 bases). What was sequenced was PBMCs. This sequence originates from a man between 25 and 39 years old in good health and CMV-seropositive. The CDR3 DNA sequence: TGCGCCAGCAGCCGCATCCTCTCCGGACTACCAGACAATGAGCAGTTCTTC. This encodes CASSRILSGLPDNEQFF.